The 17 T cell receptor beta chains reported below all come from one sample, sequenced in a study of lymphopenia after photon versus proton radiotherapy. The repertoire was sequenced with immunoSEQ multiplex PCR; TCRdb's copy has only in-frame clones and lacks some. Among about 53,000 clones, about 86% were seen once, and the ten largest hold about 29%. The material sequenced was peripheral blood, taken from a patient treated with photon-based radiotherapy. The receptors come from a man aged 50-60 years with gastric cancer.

CDR3 region: CASSFRTSGRETQYF. The CDR3 DNA sequence: TGTGCCAGCAGCTTTCGGACTTCCGGGAGGGAGACCCAGTACTTC. The chain combines TRBV5-4 with TRBJ2-5; 7 bases are a match to TRBD2. The CDR3 length is 15 residues. After removal of 2 bases from V and 5 bases from J, the junction contained 9 bases not matched to a gene. Germline loops: CDR1 SGHNT, CDR2 YYREEE (reference sequence).

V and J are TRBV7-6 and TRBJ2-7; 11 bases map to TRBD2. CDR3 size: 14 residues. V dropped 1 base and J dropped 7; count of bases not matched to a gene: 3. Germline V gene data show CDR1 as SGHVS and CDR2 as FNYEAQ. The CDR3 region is CASSLDGTSGEQYF. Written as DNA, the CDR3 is TGTGCCAGCAGCTTAGACGGGACTAGCGGAGAGCAGTACTTC. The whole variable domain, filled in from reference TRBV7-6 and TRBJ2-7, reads GAGVSQSPRYKVTKRGQDVALRCDPISGHVSLYWYRQALGQGPEFLTYFNYEAQQDKSGLPNDRFSAERPEGSISTLTIQRTEQRDSAMYRCASSLDGTSGEQYFGPGTRLTVT.

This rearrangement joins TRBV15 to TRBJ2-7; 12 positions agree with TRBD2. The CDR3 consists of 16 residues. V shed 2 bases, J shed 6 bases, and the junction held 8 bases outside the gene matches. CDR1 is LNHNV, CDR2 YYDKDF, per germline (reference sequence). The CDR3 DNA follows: TGTGCCACCAGCAGAAGATTGACTAGCGGGAGCGGCGAGCAGTACTTC. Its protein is CATSRRLTSGSGEQYF. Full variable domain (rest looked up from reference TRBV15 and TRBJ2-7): DAMVIQNPRYQVTQFGKPVTLSCSQTLNHNVMYWYQQKSSQAPKLLFHYYDKDFNNEADTPDNFQSRRPNTSFCFLDIRSPGLGDTAMYLCATSRRLTSGSGEQYFGPGTRLTVT.

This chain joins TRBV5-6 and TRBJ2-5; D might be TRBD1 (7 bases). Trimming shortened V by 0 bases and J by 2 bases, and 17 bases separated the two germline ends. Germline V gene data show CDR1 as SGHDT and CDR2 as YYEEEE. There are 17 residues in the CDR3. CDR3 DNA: TGTGCCAGCAGCTTGGTCGCCCCACAGGGGACTCAAGAGACCCAGTACTTC. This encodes CASSLVAPQGTQETQYF.

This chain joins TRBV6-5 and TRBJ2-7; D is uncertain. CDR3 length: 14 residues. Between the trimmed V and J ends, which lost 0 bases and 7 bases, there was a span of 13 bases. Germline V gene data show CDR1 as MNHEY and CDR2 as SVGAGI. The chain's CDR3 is CASSYSLGLSEQYF. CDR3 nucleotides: TGTGCCAGCAGTTACTCGTTGGGGTTGAGTGAGCAGTACTTC.

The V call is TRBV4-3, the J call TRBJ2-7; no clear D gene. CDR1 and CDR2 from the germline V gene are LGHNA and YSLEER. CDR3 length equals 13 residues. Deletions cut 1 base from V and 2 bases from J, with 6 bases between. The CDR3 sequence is CASSQGQAYEQYF. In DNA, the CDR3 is TGCGCCAGCAGCCAAGGTCAGGCCTACGAGCAGTACTTC.

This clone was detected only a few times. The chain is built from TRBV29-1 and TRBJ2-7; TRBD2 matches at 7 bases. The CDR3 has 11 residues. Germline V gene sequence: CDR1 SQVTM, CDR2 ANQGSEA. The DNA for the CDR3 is TGCAGTGTAGGGACTATATACGAGCAGTACTTC. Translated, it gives CSVGTIYEQYF.

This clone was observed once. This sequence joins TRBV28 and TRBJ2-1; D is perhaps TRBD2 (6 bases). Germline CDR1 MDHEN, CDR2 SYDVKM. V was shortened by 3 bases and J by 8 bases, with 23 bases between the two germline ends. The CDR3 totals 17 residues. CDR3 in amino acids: CASSFSARGTYMYEQFF. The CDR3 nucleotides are TGTGCCAGCAGTTTCTCCGCTCGGGGGACCTATATGTATGAGCAGTTCTTC.

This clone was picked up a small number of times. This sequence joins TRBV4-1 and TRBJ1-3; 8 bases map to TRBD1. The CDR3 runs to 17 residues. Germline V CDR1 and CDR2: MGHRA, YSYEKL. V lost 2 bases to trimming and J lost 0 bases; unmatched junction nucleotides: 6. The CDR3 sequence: CASSQPRQGISGNTIYF. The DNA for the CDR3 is TGCGCCAGCAGCCAACCCAGACAGGGGATCTCTGGAAACACCATATATTTT.

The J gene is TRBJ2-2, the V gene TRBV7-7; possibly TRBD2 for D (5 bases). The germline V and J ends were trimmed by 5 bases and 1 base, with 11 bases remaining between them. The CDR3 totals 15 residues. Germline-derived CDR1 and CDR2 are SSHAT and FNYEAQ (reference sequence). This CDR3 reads CASSPLSGNTGELFF. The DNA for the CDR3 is TGTGCCAGCAGCCCCTTAAGCGGGAACACCGGGGAGCTGTTTTTT. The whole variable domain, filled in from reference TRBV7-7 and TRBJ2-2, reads GAGVSQSPRYKVTKRGQDVTLRCDPISSHATLYWYQQALGQGPEFLTYFNYEAQPDKSGLPSDRFSAERPEGSISTLTIQRTEQRDSAMYRCASSPLSGNTGELFFGEGSRLTVL.

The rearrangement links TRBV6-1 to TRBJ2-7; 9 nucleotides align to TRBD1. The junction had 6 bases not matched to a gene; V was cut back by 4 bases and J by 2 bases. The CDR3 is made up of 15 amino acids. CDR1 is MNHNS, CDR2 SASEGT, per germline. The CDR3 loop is CASSARTGAPYEQYF. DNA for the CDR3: TGTGCCAGCAGTGCTCGGACAGGGGCACCCTACGAGCAGTACTTC.

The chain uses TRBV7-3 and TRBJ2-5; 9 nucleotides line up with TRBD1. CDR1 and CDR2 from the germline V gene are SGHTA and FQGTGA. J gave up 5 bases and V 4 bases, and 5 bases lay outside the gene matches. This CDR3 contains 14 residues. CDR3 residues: CASSSYGQGETQYF. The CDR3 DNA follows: TGTGCCAGCAGCTCGTATGGACAGGGGGAGACCCAGTACTTC.

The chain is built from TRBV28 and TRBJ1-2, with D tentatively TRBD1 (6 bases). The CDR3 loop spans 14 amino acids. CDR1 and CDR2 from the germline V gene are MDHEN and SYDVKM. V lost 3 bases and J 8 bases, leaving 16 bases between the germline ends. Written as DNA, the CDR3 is TGTGCCAGCAGTTTTGGGGGGCGCAGGGAAGGCTACACCTTC. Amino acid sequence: CASSFGGRREGYTF.

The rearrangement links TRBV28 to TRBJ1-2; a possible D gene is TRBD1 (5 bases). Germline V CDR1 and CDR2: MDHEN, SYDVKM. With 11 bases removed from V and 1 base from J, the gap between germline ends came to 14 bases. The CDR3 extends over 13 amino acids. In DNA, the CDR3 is TGTGCCGGGGGAAAGGACGGTAACTATGGCTACACCTTC. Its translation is CAGGKDGNYGYTF.

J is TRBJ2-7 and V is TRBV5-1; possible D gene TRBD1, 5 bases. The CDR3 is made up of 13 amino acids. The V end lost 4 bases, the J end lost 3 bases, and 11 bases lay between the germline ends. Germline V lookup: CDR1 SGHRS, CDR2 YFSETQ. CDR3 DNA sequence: TGCGCCAGCAGCGCCCAGGGAAGCTACGAGCAGTACTTC. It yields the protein CASSAQGSYEQYF.

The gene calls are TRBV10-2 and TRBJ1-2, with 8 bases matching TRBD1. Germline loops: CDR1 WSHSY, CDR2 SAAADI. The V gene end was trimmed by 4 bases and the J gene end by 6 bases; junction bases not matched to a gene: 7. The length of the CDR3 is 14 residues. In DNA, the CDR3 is TGCGCCAGCAGTGGGGCAGGGGGCTCTGATGGCTACACCTTC. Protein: CASSGAGGSDGYTF.

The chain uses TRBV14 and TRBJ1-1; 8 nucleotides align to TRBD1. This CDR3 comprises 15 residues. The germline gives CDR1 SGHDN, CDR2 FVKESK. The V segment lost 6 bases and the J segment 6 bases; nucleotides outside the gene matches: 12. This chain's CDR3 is CASSRTGRENAEAFF. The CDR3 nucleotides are TGTGCCAGCAGTCGGACAGGGAGGGAAAATGCTGAAGCTTTCTTT.